This T cell receptor beta chain is drawn from a study of cytomegalovirus exposure and HLA in healthy donors. As for the study in general: Earlier, roughly 120 million unique TCR beta sequences were recovered from about 170 million T cells by an analysis.

On this clone itself: The antigen is unknown.

Study outcomes and limitations: Earlier analysis found most TCR beta V segments productive about 90% or about 30% of the time. A later analysis revealed that TCR association rates differed between HLA loci, peaking at DRB1 and bottoming out at HLA-C. Reportedly, cytomegalovirus status was diagnosed with high sensitivity and specificity.

Trimming removed 3 bases from V and 2 bases from J, with 9 bases in between. The CDR3 contains 13 residues. CDR1 SGDLS and CDR2 YYNGEE come from the germline V gene. PCR used 60 Vbeta primers and 13 Jbeta primers. TCRdb's copy holds only in-frame clones and misses some; the assay was immunoSEQ multiplex PCR. The sample has 150,000 to 200,000 clones, about 79% seen once. The receptor's source is a girl aged 2 to 10 in good health and CMV-seropositive. The chain combines TRBV9 with TRBJ2-7; D possibly corresponds to TRBD2 (5 bases). The specimen sequenced was PBMCs. CDR3 sequence reads: CASSGGSAYEQYF. CDR3 in DNA: TGTGCCAGCAGCGGCGGGTCGGCCTACGAGCAGTACTTC. The whole variable domain, remainder taken from reference TRBV9 and TRBJ2-7, is DSGVTQTPKHLITATGQRVTLRCSPRSGDLSVYWYQQSLDQGLQFLIQYYNGEERAKGNILERFSAQQFPDLHSELNLSSLELGDSALYFCASSGGSAYEQYFGPGTRLTVT.